Listed below are T cell receptor beta chains from one sample, sequenced in a study of T cell changes during pregnancy in multiple sclerosis. Method: immunoSEQ multiplex PCR; TCRdb's copy keeps in-frame clones and lacks some. Among about 18,000 clones listed, roughly 84% were seen once. Sequenced here: CD8+ T cells from peripheral blood mononuclear cells, sampled after pregnancy. Receptor source: a female donor with multiple sclerosis, enrolled in a pregnancy study. Each CDR3 is given with its conserved first and last residue. D genes are given only for firm matches. Size is stated for part of the rows, as once, few or many counts, or as a class when the clone is expanded.

TGTGCCAGCAGCTTAGGGACAGGGGACGTCGAACCCCAGCATTTT CASSLGTGDVEPQHF TRBV7-9 medium-sized TRBD1 TRBJ1-5
TGTGCCAGCAGCTTAGGCGGGAGGGCAACAGATACGCAGTATTTT CASSLGGRATDTQYF TRBV7-3 - TRBD2 TRBJ2-3
TGTGCCAGCAGTGAATTAGCGGGGAGCACAGATACGCAGTATTTT CASSELAGSTDTQYF TRBV6-4 - TRBD2 TRBJ2-3
TGTGCCAGTAGTATAGGGGACAGAGCTAACTATGGCTACACCTTC CASSIGDRANYGYTF TRBV19 - TRBD1 TRBJ1-2
TGTGCCAGCAGCTTGGCGGATGAGCAGTTCTTC CASSLADEQFF TRBV5-4 - - TRBJ2-1
TGTGCCAGTAGTATCGGGTCCCTCGATGGCTACACCTTC CASSIGSLDGYTF TRBV19 few - TRBJ1-2
TGTGCCAGCAGCTTATACCCCCGGGACACCGAATTTGGTGTGGAACTGTTTTTT CASSLYPRDTEFGVELFF TRBV7-9 - - TRBJ1-4
TGTGCCTGGAGTCTGGACAGAATTATTACCGGGGAGCTGTTTTTT CAWSLDRIITGELFF TRBV30 - - TRBJ2-2
TGTGCCAGCAGCGTAGGGTTCGGGGGGCTGGGGGAGCAGTACTTC CASSVGFGGLGEQYF TRBV9 once - TRBJ2-7
TGCGCCAGCAGCGGGGGACTCCAAGAGACCCAGTACTTC CASSGGLQETQYF TRBV5-1 once - TRBJ2-5
TGTGCCAGTAGTATAAGGGGCACTGAAGCTTTCTTT CASSIRGTEAFF TRBV19 - - TRBJ1-1
TGTGCCAGCAGCCCCGCGGGGGCGAGTGGCTACACCTTC CASSPAGASGYTF TRBV7-6 - - TRBJ1-2
TGTGCCAGCAGCTTAGATCCGGGGGAGACCCAGTACTTC CASSLDPGETQYF TRBV7-6 - - TRBJ2-5
TGTGCCAGCAGCATAGGGACAGGGGATGCTTTCTTT CASSIGTGDAFF TRBV7-9 - TRBD1 TRBJ1-1
TGTGCCAGCAGCTTAGTAGCGGGAGACTACAATGAGCAGTTCTTC CASSLVAGDYNEQFF TRBV7-9 - TRBD2 TRBJ2-1
TGTGCCAGCAGCCCCCGACAGGGGGCGTTATTAGACACTGAAGCTTTCTTT CASSPRQGALLDTEAFF TRBV4-2 few TRBD1 TRBJ1-1
TGCGCCAGCAGCACAGATCCAGGGGACTATGGCTACACCTTC CASSTDPGDYGYTF TRBV5-1 - - TRBJ1-2
TGCAGCGTCGGAGGGACTAGCGGGCGGGATACGCAGTATTTT CSVGGTSGRDTQYF TRBV29-1 few TRBD2 TRBJ2-3
TGCGCCAGCAGCCTTACCGGGACTAGCGGGATGGAGCAGTTCTTC CASSLTGTSGMEQFF TRBV4-1 - TRBD2 TRBJ2-1
TGTGCCAGCAGCGAGGGACAGTCCTACAATGAGCAGTTCTTC CASSEGQSYNEQFF TRBV6-1 once TRBD1 TRBJ2-1
TGTGCCAGCAAAAAAGCGGGAGACACCGGGGAGCTGTTTTTT CASKKAGDTGELFF TRBV28 few TRBD2 TRBJ2-2
TGCGCCAGCAGCCATTACGTAGCGGGAGAGGGGACAGATACGCAGTATTTT CASSHYVAGEGTDTQYF TRBV4-1 - TRBD2 TRBJ2-3
TGTGCCAGCAGCAGATCCGGACAGGAAATGAATAGCAATCAGCCCCAGCATTTT CASSRSGQEMNSNQPQHF TRBV21-1 - - TRBJ1-5
TGTGCCAGCAGCCCAACAGGTACCATGAACACTGAAGCTTTCTTT CASSPTGTMNTEAFF TRBV13 few - TRBJ1-1
TGTGCCTGGAGTGTCCTGGCGGGAACTACGCAGTATTTT CAWSVLAGTTQYF TRBV30 - - TRBJ2-3
TGCGCCAGCAGCCAAGACCGGACGGGAAGCTCCTATAATTCACCCCTCCACTTT CASSQDRTGSSYNSPLHF TRBV4-3 - - TRBJ1-6
TGTGCCAGCAGTGACTCGAGTGGCGCGGGGGGGGTAAGCAATGAGCAGTTCTTC CASSDSSGAGGVSNEQFF TRBV6-4 once TRBD2 TRBJ2-1
TGTGCCAGCAGCCCCGACTTGGGAGAGCCCGGGGAGCTGTTTTTT CASSPDLGEPGELFF TRBV5-4 - - TRBJ2-2
TGTGCCAGCAGCCACGGTGAAAAACTGTTTTTT CASSHGEKLFF TRBV6-5 - - TRBJ1-4
TGTGCCAGCAGTTACACGGGGGGCGCCGGCAATGAGCAGTTCTTC CASSYTGGAGNEQFF TRBV6-5 - - TRBJ2-1
TGCAGCGTTGTGATGGGCGGGAATGAGCAGTTCTTC CSVVMGGNEQFF TRBV29-1 - - TRBJ2-1
TGTGCCAGCAGCAAAACCGCCGGGACAGGGGTTTCCGGGGAGCTGTTTTTT CASSKTAGTGVSGELFF TRBV7-3 - TRBD1 TRBJ2-2
TGTGCCAGCAATGGACTAGCGGGAGCCCCCGTGGGGGAGACCCAGTACTTC CASNGLAGAPVGETQYF TRBV2 - TRBD2 TRBJ2-5
TGTGCCACCAGCAGAGAGGGCAAGTGGGGCAGGGGGACTGAAGCTTTCTTT CATSREGKWGRGTEAFF TRBV15 - TRBD1 TRBJ1-1
TGTGCCAGCAGTCACAGGGAGAACACTGAAGCTTTCTTT CASSHRENTEAFF TRBV6-4 few - TRBJ1-1
TGTGCCAGCAGGGGAGATTCCTCTGGGGCCAACGTCCTGACTTTC CASRGDSSGANVLTF TRBV2 once - TRBJ2-6
TGTGCCAGCAGTTACTCTTCCGGGAACGATAATTCACCCCTCCACTTT CASSYSSGNDNSPLHF TRBV6-5 - - TRBJ1-6
TGTGCCAGCAGCACGGCGGGACAGGGGTACTACGAGCAGTACTTC CASSTAGQGYYEQYF TRBV11-2 few TRBD1 TRBJ2-7
TGTGCCAGCAGCTTACAGGGCACCTTGAACACTGAAGCTTTCTTT CASSLQGTLNTEAFF TRBV11-1 - - TRBJ1-1
TGCAGCGCGGGAAGGACTTCCCTAGAAATGAGCGAGCAGTACTTC CSAGRTSLEMSEQYF TRBV29-1 - - TRBJ2-7
TGCGCCAGCAGCTTGGCTGGGTTGGAGGGGATGGATACGCAGTATTTT CASSLAGLEGMDTQYF TRBV5-1 - - TRBJ2-3
TGTGCCAGCAGTGCAGGGGTTGCAACTAATGAAAAACTGTTTTTT CASSAGVATNEKLFF TRBV6-5 once - TRBJ1-4
TGTGCCAGCAGCCTCCTTTCGAACACCGGGGAGCTGTTTTTT CASSLLSNTGELFF TRBV5-6 - - TRBJ2-2
TGTGCCAGCAGCCTAAGACAGGGGACCAACGAGCAGTACTTC CASSLRQGTNEQYF TRBV27 once TRBD1 TRBJ2-7
TGTGCCAGCAGCTTAGATGGGCCGGCAGTTGAAGCTTTCTTT CASSLDGPAVEAFF TRBV11-2 - - TRBJ1-1
TGTGCCAGCATCCCCCCGGGACTCTCTGGAAACACCATATATTTT CASIPPGLSGNTIYF TRBV27 - - TRBJ1-3
TGTGCCAGCAGCGGGACAGCGAACACTGAAGCTTTCTTT CASSGTANTEAFF TRBV9 once - TRBJ1-1
TGTGCCAGCAGTCCCCGGGAGGTGACAAACTATGGCTACACCTTC CASSPREVTNYGYTF TRBV28 - - TRBJ1-2
TGTGCCAGCAGACCCCAGGGGTCAGGGTACAATGAGCAGTTCTTC CASRPQGSGYNEQFF TRBV27 - - TRBJ2-1
TGTGCCAGCAGCCTACCTCCGGGCCAGGGGGAAACTGAAGCTTTCTTT CASSLPPGQGETEAFF TRBV7-6 - TRBD1 TRBJ1-1
TGTGCCAGCAGACCAATTGGGGGGGCCCGATATACGCAGTATTTT CASRPIGGARYTQYF TRBV27 - - TRBJ2-3
TGTGCCAGCAGTCCGACAGGGAACACTGAAGCTTTCTTT CASSPTGNTEAFF TRBV6-4 - - TRBJ1-1
TGTGCCAGCAGCCTAAACTTAGAGACCCAGTACTTC CASSLNLETQYF TRBV5-6 - - TRBJ2-5
TGCGCCAGCAGCCCGCAAAGGTCCGGGACAGGGAGCCACGAGCAGTACTTC CASSPQRSGTGSHEQYF TRBV4-1 - TRBD1 TRBJ2-7
TGTGCCAGCAGTAGTTTCGGGGGAGTAGAAGCTTTCTTT CASSSFGGVEAFF TRBV27 - - TRBJ1-1